The 8 T cell receptor beta chains in this list originate from one sample, sequenced in a study of cytomegalovirus exposure and HLA in healthy donors. Primers for the PCR totalled 60 Vbeta and 13 Jbeta. Here immunoSEQ multiplex PCR was the method, and the copy in TCRdb shows in-frame clones only, minus some. The profile shows about 120,000 clones, around 80% of them singletons. The sample consisted of PBMCs. The receptor source for this set is a man aged 45 to 65 in good health and CMV-seronegative.

The V gene is TRBV28, the J gene TRBJ1-6; TRBD1 aligns across 11 bases. This CDR3 region has 15 residues. Germline trimming cut 5 bases from V and 8 bases from J; bases unmatched to any gene: 5. CDR1 MDHEN and CDR2 SYDVKM come from the germline V gene. The CDR3: CASSAGQGAYSPLHF. The CDR3 nucleotides are TGTGCCAGCAGTGCTGGACAGGGGGCGTATTCACCCCTCCACTTT.

Notes on this clone: The same CDR3 arises from other DNA sequences in this sample as well. The genes are TRBV5-4 and TRBJ2-3, with TRBD2 matching over 12 bases. Trimming at V came to 4 bases and at J to 6 bases, leaving 6 bases not matched to a gene. Germline V gene data show CDR1 as SGHNT and CDR2 as YYREEE (reference sequence). The CDR3 extends over 15 amino acids. The CDR3 here is CASSGLAGGGDTQYF. The CDR3 coding sequence is TGTGCCAGCAGCGGGCTAGCGGGAGGGGGTGATACGCAGTATTTT.

V and J are TRBV9 and TRBJ2-1; D possibly corresponds to TRBD2 (6 bases). The germline V and J ends were trimmed by 3 bases and 2 bases, with 12 bases remaining between them. Germline values: CDR1 SGDLS, CDR2 YYNGEE. The CDR3 consists of 15 residues. CDR3 residues: CASSEAGTPYNEQFF. CDR3 bases: TGTGCCAGCAGCGAAGCCGGGACTCCCTACAATGAGCAGTTCTTC.

V and J are TRBV6-6 and TRBJ2-1, with TRBD2 matching 9 bases. Germline V gene sequence: CDR1 MNHNY, CDR2 SVGAGI (reference sequence). CDR3 length: 14 residues. J was trimmed by 0 bases and V by 11 bases; bases with no gene match: 5. CDR3 sequence reads: CALGTSPSYNEQFF. DNA for the CDR3: TGTGCCCTCGGGACTAGCCCCTCCTACAATGAGCAGTTCTTC.

V usage is TRBV9 and J usage is TRBJ2-7; D is possibly TRBD2 (6 bases). This CDR3 has 14 amino acids. Germline V gives CDR1 SGDLS, CDR2 YYNGEE. V gave up 2 bases and J gave up 2 bases, with 11 bases separating them. The CDR3 coding sequence is TGTGCCAGCAGCGTTAGCGGCACCCCCTACGAGCAGTACTTC. Translating gives CASSVSGTPYEQYF.

This clone was counted once. J is TRBJ2-1 and V is TRBV6-6, with 10 bases fitting TRBD2. V gave up 2 bases and J gave up 4 bases; unmatched junction bases: 5. CDR3 length: 16 residues. Germline-derived CDR1 and CDR2 are MNHNY and SVGAGI (reference sequence). CDR3 region: CASSYEGAGGYNEQFF. The CDR3, as DNA: TGTGCCAGCAGTTACGAGGGAGCGGGGGGGTACAATGAGCAGTTCTTC.

The V call is TRBV7-8, the J call TRBJ2-1, with a possible D match to TRBD2 (5 bases). V was shortened by 3 bases and J by 6 bases, with 9 bases between the two germline ends. Germline CDR1 reads SGHVS; CDR2 reads FQNEAQ. CDR3 size: 13 residues. The CDR3 sequence is CASSLDWINEQFF. CDR3 nucleotides: TGTGCCAGCAGCTTGGACTGGATCAATGAGCAGTTCTTC.

The chain is built from TRBV6-6 and TRBJ1-4, with 10 positions matching TRBD1. Germline CDR1 MNHNY, CDR2 SVGAGI (reference sequence). Trimming took 5 bases from V and 4 from J; bases not matched to a gene: 4. This CDR3 contains 15 residues. In nucleotides, the CDR3 is TGTGCCAGCAGTCATCGGGACAGGGGTAATGAAAAACTGTTTTTT. This encodes CASSHRDRGNEKLFF.